This T cell receptor beta chain is drawn from a study of CD8 T cells in Susac syndrome. Notes on the study in general: Clonal expansion was not observed in the Susac syndrome CD4+ T cell repertoires.

As concerns this clonotype: Antigen: not known.

This CDR3 is built from 14 residues. The germline V and J ends were trimmed by 0 bases and 4 bases, with 8 bases remaining between them. Per the germline V gene, CDR1 is SGDLS and CDR2 is YYNGEE. Random hexamers were used to reverse transcribe roughly 0.5 to 1 ug of RNA. TCRdb analysed the immunoSEQ multiplex PCR reads with MiXCR anew, one entry per CDR3 protein. Of tens of thousands of distinct CDR3 sequences listed, 85% to 95% are singletons. The clonotype comes from a human donor with Susac syndrome. The V gene is TRBV9, the J gene TRBJ1-5; possible D gene TRBD1, 6 bases. The sequencing sample was made of CD4+ T cells from PBMCs. The CDR3 region is CASSVGTVNQPQHF. CDR3 nucleotides: TGTGCCAGCAGCGTAGGGACAGTTAATCAGCCCCAGCATTTT.